This T cell receptor (beta chain) was identified during a study of cytotoxic CD8 clonotypes in ibrutinib-treated CLL. At the level of the study: Recorded responses included approximately 25 partial and 2 complete; following median approximately six years, approximately 14 stayed remitted and roughly twelve progressed.

Regarding this clone: What it binds is not known.

TCRdb's copy holds only in-frame clones and misses some; the assay was immunoSEQ multiplex PCR. This sample has 75,000 to 80,000 clones, with approximately 87% found just once. V shed 7 bases and J shed 3 bases, with 10 bases lying between them. The germline gives CDR1 LNHDA, CDR2 SQIVND (reference sequence). The CDR3 extends over 12 amino acids. Regarding the study as a whole: Higher circulating CD8+ T-cell counts strongly accompanied higher baseline clonality, above age-matched healthy donors. At progression, clonality fell back toward baseline after rising at ibrutinib response.

The chain joins TRBV19 to TRBJ2-7; D is possibly TRBD1 (6 bases). This clonotype originated in a human donor with chronic lymphocytic leukemia. The sample was PBMCs, taken after 24 months of ibrutinib treatment. CDR3 region: CASKGENYEQYF. As DNA, the CDR3 is TGTGCCAGTAAGGGGGAGAACTACGAGCAGTACTTC.